This TCR beta chain was observed in a study of blood T cell repertoires in COVID-19. Everyone who took part was roughly 18 to 89 years old, and they came from fewer than 25 US areas. CDR3 size: 16 residues. V lost 1 base to trimming and J lost 6 bases, with 15 bases between them. CDR1 LGHDT and CDR2 YNNKEL come from the germline V gene (reference sequence). Methods used by the authors: Estimates of nucleated cell counts were drawn from the amplification of reference gene primers. Assay: immunoSEQ multiplex PCR; the TCRdb copy retains only in-frame clones and omits some. The V and J calls and clone size were taken over from that table, and D and trimming were inferred from the DNA. The data show 110,000 to 150,000 clones, roughly 90% seen once. The sample holds one count of this clone.

Sequencing was carried out using PBMCs or T cells enriched from blood (not recorded which). The rearrangement joins TRBV3-1 (or the pseudogene TRBV3-2) to TRBJ1-4; no firm D call. This receptor was identified in a man aged 50 or older who had recovered from COVID-19. Here the CDR3 DNA reads TGTGCCAGCAGCCAAGTTCTTCCCCCCAGGCATGAAAAACTGTTTTTT. This translates into CASSQVLPPRHEKLFF.